The clone carrying this TCR beta chain was seen repeatedly, ten times or more. Given a much more abundant clone one base away, this may be a read error. The sample holds other DNA sequences that translate to the same CDR3. All patients reached thyroid surgery having received no treatment beforehand. This entry belongs to a study of metastatic and nonmetastatic thyroid tumors. V was trimmed by 7 bases and J by 6 bases, leaving 15 bases between them. CDR3 length: 13 amino acids. Germline loops: CDR1 MDHEN, CDR2 SYDVKM. TCRdb re-called clones via MiXCR from the PCR reads. In the table there are 55,000 or so clones, around a sixth of which are singletons.

Sequencing input: blood. The source of this sequence is a female donor with papillary thyroid cancer or a benign thyroid nodule (not recorded which). Some clones in this sample may be carry-over from other donors' samples. This chain links TRBV28 with TRBJ1-2; possibly TRBD1 for D (5 bases). In DNA form, the CDR3 reads TGTGCCAGCACTAGGCAGGGAGAGGATGGCTACACCTTC. This translates into CASTRQGEDGYTF.